These 29 T cell receptor beta chains came from one sample sequenced in a study of cytomegalovirus exposure and HLA in healthy donors (dated by TCRdb to 2017 to 2019). Receptor amplification or capture employed the immunoSEQ multiplex PCR assay. The multiplex PCR relied on a mix of 60 forward primers for TCR Vbeta segments and 13 reverse primers for TCR Jbeta segments. Here the immuneACCESS table is served through TCRdb, limited to in-frame sequences with V and J called. Missing clones are a known gap in these copies; in checked studies unresolved V genes cover under half, and the rest lacks a known reason. The sample contains 250,000 to 350,000 clones, approximately 90% of them found a single time. The ten largest clones capture roughly 4% of the sample. The sample was PBMCs. These receptor sequences come from a man aged 40-50 years in good health and CMV-seropositive.

V usage is TRBV5-1 and J usage is TRBJ2-7, with a possible D match to TRBD1 (5 bases). The V gene's germline CDR1 is SGHRS and CDR2 YFSETQ. This CDR3 contains 11 residues. Trimming stripped 5 bases from V and 4 bases from J, with 7 bases between. The CDR3 sequence: CASRGEYEQYF. The CDR3 region has the DNA TGCGCCAGCAGAGGGGAATACGAGCAGTACTTC.

In regard to this clone: This specimen includes other DNA sequences encoding the same CDR3. This CDR3 is CASSLGAGVNYEQYF. In nucleotides, the CDR3 is TGTGCCAGCAGCTTGGGGGCGGGAGTAAACTACGAGCAGTACTTC. The chain has TRBV7-3 and TRBJ2-7; tentatively, D is TRBD2 (7 bases). Deletions cut 3 bases from V and 3 bases from J, with 15 bases between. The CDR3 has 15 residues. Germline lookup yields CDR1 SGHTA and CDR2 FQGTGA.

The rearrangement joins TRBV18 to TRBJ2-7; possible D gene TRBD2, 5 bases. Trimming cost V 3 bases and J 3 bases, with 9 bases left between them. Germline V gives CDR1 KGHSH, CDR2 LQKENI. The CDR3 totals 13 residues. CDR3 residues: CASSPPGNYEQYF. Written as DNA, the CDR3 is TGTGCCAGCTCACCCCCCGGGAACTACGAGCAGTACTTC.

This chain links TRBV29-1 with TRBJ1-2, with 10 bases aligning to TRBD1. The CDR3 loop spans 15 amino acids. J was trimmed by 2 bases and V by 3 bases; bases with no gene match: 6. Germline CDR1 and CDR2: SQVTM and ANQGSEA. This chain's CDR3 is CSVEPTGQGNYGYTF. For the CDR3, the DNA is TGCAGCGTTGAGCCGACGGGACAGGGGAACTATGGCTACACCTTC. The full variable domain, completed using reference TRBV29-1 and TRBJ1-2, is SAVISQKPSRDICQRGTSLTIQCQVDSQVTMMFWYRQQPGQSLTLIATANQGSEATYESGFVIDKFPISRPNLTFSTLTVSNMSPEDSSIYLCSVEPTGQGNYGYTFGSGTRLTVV.

CDR3 amino acids: CASSAGISNQPQHF. CDR3 bases: TGTGCCAGCAGCGCAGGGATTAGCAATCAGCCCCAGCATTTT. This chain joins TRBV28 and TRBJ1-5; a weak D match, TRBD1 (5 bases). With 6 bases removed from V and 0 bases from J, the gap between germline ends came to 9 bases. The CDR3 is made up of 14 amino acids. Looked up from germline, CDR1 is MDHEN and CDR2 is SYDVKM.

This clone was seen just once. The gene calls are TRBV5-1 and TRBJ2-5; 8 positions match TRBD2. The junction had 11 bases not matched to a gene; V was cut back by 8 bases and J by 5 bases. Germline-derived CDR1 and CDR2 are SGHRS and YFSETQ. There are 14 residues in the CDR3. DNA of the CDR3: TGCGCCAGTACCGGGGGGGATTGGTTGGAGACCCAGTACTTC. Translation gives CASTGGDWLETQYF.

The chain has TRBV29-1 and TRBJ2-3, with a tentative D call TRBD2 (5 bases). CDR1 and CDR2 from the germline V gene are SQVTM and ANQGSEA. The V gene lost 7 bases and the J gene lost 3 bases, with 11 bases spanning the gap. CDR3 length equals 12 residues. CDR3: CSASKDTDTQYF. The DNA for the CDR3 is TGCAGCGCTAGCAAGGATACAGATACGCAGTATTTT.

This clone was found once. V gene TRBV7-6 combines with J gene TRBJ2-1; 9 nucleotides match TRBD2. The CDR3 totals 17 residues. From germline, CDR1 is SGHVS and CDR2 FNYEAQ. The V and J ends lost 4 bases and 1 base, in that order; junction bases with no gene match: 8. In nucleotides, the CDR3 is TGTGCCAGCAGCTCACCGACGACTAGCGGTTCCTACAATGAGCAGTTCTTC. Amino acid sequence: CASSSPTTSGSYNEQFF. Variable domain in full (rest from reference TRBV7-6 and TRBJ2-1): GAGVSQSPRYKVTKRGQDVALRCDPISGHVSLYWYRQALGQGPEFLTYFNYEAQQDKSGLPNDRFSAERPEGSISTLTIQRTEQRDSAMYRCASSSPTTSGSYNEQFFGPGTRLTVL.

The V call is TRBV28, the J call TRBJ1-5; possible D gene TRBD1, 6 bases. CDR3 length equals 16 residues. Germline-derived CDR1 and CDR2 are MDHEN and SYDVKM. V lost 4 bases, J lost 0 bases, and 13 bases lay in between. The CDR3 spells CASSSGTFYSNQPQHF. The CDR3 nucleotides read TGTGCCAGCAGTTCCGGGACATTTTATAGCAATCAGCCCCAGCATTTT.

This chain links TRBV27 with TRBJ2-1, with 7 bases aligning to TRBD1. Unmatched junction bases numbered 1, after V lost 8 bases and J lost 0 bases. CDR1 and CDR2 (germline): MNHEY, SMNVEV (reference sequence). The CDR3 has 13 residues. CDR3 sequence: CASGDSSYNEQFF. In nucleotides, the CDR3 is TGTGCCAGCGGGGACAGCTCCTACAATGAGCAGTTCTTC.

The V and J genes are TRBV5-4 and TRBJ2-7; 8 nucleotides line up with TRBD2. The CDR3 runs to 15 residues. CDR1 and CDR2 (germline): SGHNT, YYREEE (reference sequence). V dropped 0 bases and J dropped 3; count of bases not matched to a gene: 5. The chain's CDR3 is CASSLGVAGIYEQYF. Here the CDR3 DNA reads TGTGCCAGCAGCTTGGGAGTAGCGGGGATCTACGAGCAGTACTTC.

The chain is built from TRBV5-8 and TRBJ2-3, with D possibly TRBD1 on 5 matching bases. Trimming cost V 3 bases and J 0 bases, with 11 bases left between them. Germline CDR1 SGHTS, CDR2 YDEGEE. The CDR3 is made up of 15 amino acids. CDR3 residues: CASSWGRRSTDTQYF. CDR3 bases: TGTGCCAGCAGCTGGGGCCGACGGAGCACAGATACGCAGTATTTT.

The genes are TRBV6-1 and TRBJ1-2, with TRBD1 as a possible D gene (6 bases). The germline V gene has CDR1 MNHNS and CDR2 SASEGT. CDR3 size: 14 residues. Trimming removed 2 bases at V and 7 bases at J, with 14 bases between. This CDR3 is CASSESPGEGGYTF. In DNA form, the CDR3 reads TGTGCCAGCAGTGAATCGCCAGGGGAAGGTGGCTACACCTTC.

The chain is built from TRBV6-5 and TRBJ1-1; tentatively, D is TRBD1 (6 bases). Trimming left V 4 bases short and J 1 base short, with 7 bases between. Germline CDR1 and CDR2: MNHEY and SVGAGI. This CDR3 spans 13 amino acids. The CDR3 spells CASSSGANTEAFF. The CDR3 region has the DNA TGTGCCAGCAGTTCAGGGGCGAACACTGAAGCTTTCTTT.

The J gene is TRBJ2-3, the V gene TRBV6-5; D is uncertain. The germline V gene has CDR1 MNHEY and CDR2 SVGAGI. This CDR3 has 15 residues. Trimming removed 2 bases from V and 2 bases from J, with 11 bases in between. The chain's CDR3 is CASSYGDHDTDTQYF. The CDR3 region has the DNA TGTGCCAGCAGTTACGGAGACCACGACACAGATACGCAGTATTTT.

The chain joins TRBV5-1 to TRBJ2-7, with D tentatively TRBD2 (5 bases). The V gene's germline CDR1 is SGHRS and CDR2 YFSETQ. This CDR3 has 14 amino acids. Trimming cost V 0 bases and J 2 bases, with 9 bases left between them. CDR3 coding DNA: TGCGCCAGCAGCTTGGGAGGGTGGACCTACGAGCAGTACTTC. Protein sequence: CASSLGGWTYEQYF.

The chain employs TRBV5-3 and TRBJ2-5, with TRBD2 matching 11 bases. TRBV5-3 is an open reading frame, and its role is uncertain. After removal of 4 bases from V and 5 bases from J, the junction contained 7 bases not matched to a gene. This CDR3 is built from 15 residues. CDR3 in DNA: TGTGCCAGAAGCCCGCGACTAGCGGGACTGGAGACCCAGTACTTC. Its translation: CARSPRLAGLETQYF.

The rearrangement links TRBV19 to TRBJ1-2, with D maybe TRBD1 (5 bases). Germline CDR1 reads LNHDA; CDR2 reads SQIVND (reference sequence). This CDR3 contains 15 residues. Between the trimmed V and J ends, which lost 7 bases and 6 bases, there was a span of 21 bases. For the CDR3, the DNA is TGTGCCAGTATAAGGGCCGCTGACAGACCCAATGGCTACACCTTC. It translates to CASIRAADRPNGYTF.

Turning to this clone: The sample has other DNA sequences that encode this CDR3 too. The V and J genes are TRBV5-3 and TRBJ1-2; TRBD1 might be the D (5 bases). TRBV5-3 belongs to the ORF category, with a function that is uncertain. The CDR3 runs 16 residues. V lost 4 bases, J lost 4 bases, and 20 bases lay in between. This chain's CDR3 is CARSPRGRGSRYGYTF. The CDR3 DNA follows: TGTGCCAGAAGCCCTCGAGGGAGGGGCTCTCGCTATGGCTACACCTTC.

The chain uses TRBV7-9 and TRBJ1-4; D is uncertain. V was trimmed by 5 bases and J by 0 bases, leaving 7 bases between them. The CDR3 loop spans 14 amino acids. The germline CDR1 and CDR2 sequences are SEHNR and FQNEAQ (reference sequence). CDR3 sequence: CASSKDSTNEKLFF. CDR3 coding DNA: TGTGCCAGCAGCAAAGACTCAACTAATGAAAAACTGTTTTTT. Variable domain in full (rest from reference TRBV7-9 and TRBJ1-4): DTGVSQNPRHKITKRGQNVTFRCDPISEHNRLYWYRQTLGQGPEFLTYFQNEAQLEKSRLLSDRFSAERPKGSFSTLEIQRTEQGDSAMYLCASSKDSTNEKLFFGSGTQLSVL.

This clone appeared a single time. The chain joins TRBV28 to TRBJ2-1; 12 nucleotides line up with TRBD2. V dropped 7 bases and J dropped 7; count of bases not matched to a gene: 14. Germline lookup yields CDR1 MDHEN and CDR2 SYDVKM. CDR3 length: 17 amino acids. CDR3 in amino acids: CASTKSRLAGVVNEQFF. In DNA form, the CDR3 reads TGTGCCAGCACCAAATCCCGACTAGCGGGAGTGGTTAATGAGCAGTTCTTC.

The V and J genes are TRBV7-8 and TRBJ1-5, with TRBD1 matching over 8 bases. CDR3 length: 16 residues. Germline CDR1 and CDR2: SGHVS and FQNEAQ. V gave up 3 bases and J gave up 1 base; unmatched junction bases: 5. The CDR3 coding sequence is TGTGCCAGCAGCTTCTGGACAGGGACGAGCAATCAGCCCCAGCATTTT. Protein product: CASSFWTGTSNQPQHF.

Details on this clone: Mismatch with germline at one junction end may stem from a read error. The chain links TRBV7-9 to TRBJ2-5, with 13 positions matching TRBD2. The length of the CDR3 is 15 residues. Germline-derived CDR1 and CDR2 are SEHNR and FQNEAQ (reference sequence). Here the CDR3 DNA reads TGTTCCAGCAGCCCGACTAGCGGGAGGATAAAGACCCAGTACTTC. It is translated as CSSSPTSGRIKTQYF. The whole variable domain, remainder taken from reference TRBV7-9 and TRBJ2-5, is DTGVSQNPRHKITKRGQNVTFRCDPISEHNRLYWYRQTLGQGPEFLTYFQNEAQLEKSRLLSDRFSAERPKGSFSTLEIQRTEQGDSAMYLCSSSPTSGRIKTQYFGPGTRLLVL.

This clone was seen only once. The V call is TRBV29-1, the J call TRBJ2-3; the match to TRBD2 covers 10 bases. The ends lost 4 bases at V and 0 bases at J; junction bases unmatched: 10. The CDR3 runs to 17 residues. Germline V lookup: CDR1 SQVTM, CDR2 ANQGSEA. In DNA, the CDR3 is TGCAGCGTTGCCGGGCTAGCGGGAGTTGATAGCACAGATACGCAGTATTTT. Translated: CSVAGLAGVDSTDTQYF.

This clone was seen only once. The J gene is TRBJ2-7, the V gene TRBV30; TRBD1 might be the D (6 bases). Per the germline V gene, CDR1 is GTSNPN and CDR2 is SVGIG (reference sequence). The CDR3 sequence is 14 residues long. Trimming left V 1 base short and J 1 base short, with 11 bases between. As DNA, the CDR3 is TGTGCCTGGAGTGCCCGAGGGGGTTCCTACGAGCAGTACTTC. Its translation is CAWSARGGSYEQYF.

The chain has TRBV7-2 and TRBJ2-7, with D hard to call. V lost 4 bases to trimming and J lost 0 bases, with 13 bases between them. This CDR3 is 15 amino acids long. Germline CDR1 reads SGHTA; CDR2 reads FQGNSA. In nucleotides, the CDR3 is TGTGCCAGCAGCTCCCGCCAGGTTTTCTCCTACGAGCAGTACTTC. Protein sequence: CASSSRQVFSYEQYF.

The chain links TRBV19 to TRBJ2-7; possibly TRBD1 for D (5 bases). CDR1 is LNHDA and CDR2 is SQIVND in the germline V gene (reference sequence). The V end was cut by 6 bases, the J end by 6 bases, with 15 bases between. The CDR3 has 13 residues. Here the CDR3 reads CASSQSTEAEQYF. The DNA of the CDR3 is TGTGCCAGTAGCCAATCGACAGAGGCCGAGCAGTACTTC.

This clone was detected a few times. V gene TRBV6-1 combines with J gene TRBJ1-3, with D tentatively TRBD1 (6 bases). Deletions cut 4 bases from V and 0 bases from J, with 13 bases between. The CDR3 extends over 16 amino acids. Per the germline V gene, CDR1 is MNHNS and CDR2 is SASEGT. The CDR3 DNA sequence: TGTGCCAGCAGTGCGGGACATACCAACTCTGGAAACACCATATATTTT. Translation: CASSAGHTNSGNTIYF.

V and J are TRBV11-2 and TRBJ2-7; TRBD1 matches 7 bases. In germline, CDR1 is SGHAT, CDR2 FQNNGV. V was clipped by 11 bases and J by 5 bases; unmatched bases: 12. This CDR3 contains 13 residues. As DNA, the CDR3 is TGTGCCCCTAACGAGGGGGCGCTCCACGAGCAGTACTTC. Translating gives CAPNEGALHEQYF.